This T cell receptor beta chain was found in a study of TIL therapy for anti-PD-1-resistant metastatic lung cancer. The libraries were made with immunoSEQ v3. The repertoire was sequenced with immunoSEQ multiplex PCR; TCRdb's copy has only in-frame clones and lacks some. The table has approximately 30,000 clones, 74% seen once. Germline V gene data show CDR1 as LNHDA and CDR2 as SQIVND (reference sequence). Trimming left V 7 bases short and J 6 bases short, with 12 bases between. This CDR3 comprises 12 residues. Time point of the sample: pre-treatment sample, taken before nivolumab and TIL therapy. The starting material was blood, obtained at baseline. This chain links TRBV19 with TRBJ1-1; D perhaps matches TRBD1 (5 bases). The sequence was obtained from a woman aged 30 to 85 with non-small cell lung cancer. The CDR3 is CASTYGHSEAFF. For the CDR3, the DNA is TGTGCCAGTACTTATGGACACTCTGAAGCTTTCTTT.